This T cell receptor beta chain was recorded in a study of cytomegalovirus exposure and HLA in healthy donors. Note on this clone: The antigen remains unidentified.

V lost 5 bases to trimming and J lost 0 bases; unmatched junction nucleotides: 5. Looked up from germline, CDR1 is SNHLY and CDR2 is FYNNEI. This CDR3 has 16 amino acids. Separate from the roughly 720-subject first cohort was the approximately 110-subject validation cohort, to which the donors belonged. Study-wide findings and caveats: Per published reports, the classifier diagnosed cytomegalovirus status with high specificity and sensitivity.

Measured with immunoSEQ multiplex PCR; TCRdb has only the in-frame clones, and not every one. The data contain 300,000 to 350,000 clones, 70% to 90% of them singletons. The receptor comes from a man between 25 and 39 years old in good health and CMV-seronegative. The chain carries TRBV2 and TRBJ2-2; 8 nucleotides align to TRBD2. Sequenced sample: PBMCs. CDR3 nucleotide sequence: TGTGCCAGCAGTATACAGCGGGGGCCGAACACCGGGGAGCTGTTTTTT. Its translation: CASSIQRGPNTGELFF.